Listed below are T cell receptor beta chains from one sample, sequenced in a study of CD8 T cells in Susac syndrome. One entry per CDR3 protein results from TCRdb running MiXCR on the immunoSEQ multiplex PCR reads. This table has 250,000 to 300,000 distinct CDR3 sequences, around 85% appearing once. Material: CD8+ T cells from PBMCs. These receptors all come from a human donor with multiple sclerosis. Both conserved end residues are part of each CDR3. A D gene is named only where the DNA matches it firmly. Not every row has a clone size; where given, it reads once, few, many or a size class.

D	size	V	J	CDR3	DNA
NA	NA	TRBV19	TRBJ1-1	CASSIGVWRLNTEAFF	TGTGCCAGTAGTATAGGGGTGTGGAGGTTGAACACTGAAGCTTTCTTT
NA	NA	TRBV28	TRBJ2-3	CASSLYRVGTDTQYF	TGTGCCAGCAGTTTATACAGGGTTGGTACAGATACGCAGTATTTT
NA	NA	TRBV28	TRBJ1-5	CASDPTGSNQPQHF	TGTGCCAGCGATCCGACAGGAAGCAATCAGCCCCAGCATTTT
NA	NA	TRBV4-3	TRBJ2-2	CASSQDRQGSGELFF	TGCGCCAGCAGCCAAGATCGGCAGGGGTCCGGGGAGCTGTTTTTT
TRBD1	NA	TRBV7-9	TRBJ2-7	CASSPRGQGVSFHEQYF	TGTGCCAGCAGCCCGAGGGGACAGGGGGTGTCTTTCCACGAGCAGTACTTC
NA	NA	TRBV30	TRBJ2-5	CARAAYQETQYF	TGTGCCCGGGCGGCATACCAAGAGACCCAGTACTTC
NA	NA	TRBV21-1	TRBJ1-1	CASSIEGGTEAFF	TGTGCCAGCAGCATTGAAGGGGGAACTGAAGCTTTCTTT
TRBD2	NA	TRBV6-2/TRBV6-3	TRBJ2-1	CASSYSLRGGEQFF	TGTGCCAGCAGTTACTCTTTGCGCGGGGGGGAGCAGTTCTTC
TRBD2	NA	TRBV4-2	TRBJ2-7	CASSLETGLAGHYF	TGTGCCAGCAGCCTAGAAACGGGACTAGCGGGGCACTACTTC
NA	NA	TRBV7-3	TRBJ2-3	CASSSLGPGASDTQYF	TGTGCCAGCAGCTCCCTGGGCCCAGGGGCGTCAGATACGCAGTATTTT
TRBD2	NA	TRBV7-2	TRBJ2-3	CASSLMVAGGDRYF	TGTGCCAGCAGCTTAATGGTGGCGGGAGGGGATCGGTATTTT
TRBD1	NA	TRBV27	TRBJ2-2	CASSLTGVAGELFF	TGTGCCAGCAGTTTAACAGGGGTGGCCGGGGAGCTGTTTTTT
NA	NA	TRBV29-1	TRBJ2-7	CSVGGRAAEHEQYF	TGCAGCGTTGGGGGCCGAGCGGCGGAACACGAGCAGTACTTC
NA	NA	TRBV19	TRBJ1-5	CASSIQGYYSNQPQHF	TGTGCCAGTAGTATCCAGGGATATTATAGCAATCAGCCCCAGCATTTT
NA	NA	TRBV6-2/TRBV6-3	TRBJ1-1	CASSPNGAYTEAFF	TGTGCCAGCAGCCCGAACGGCGCGTACACTGAAGCTTTCTTT
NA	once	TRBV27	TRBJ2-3	CASSFSGTTGQKSTDTQYF	TGTGCCAGCAGTTTTAGTGGAACTACCGGGCAGAAGAGCACAGATACGCAGTATTTT
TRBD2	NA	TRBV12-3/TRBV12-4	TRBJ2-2	CASSFYGGRDTGELFF	TGTGCCAGCAGTTTTTATGGCGGGAGGGACACCGGGGAGCTGTTTTTT
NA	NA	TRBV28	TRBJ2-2	CASSFPPPGSDTGELFF	TGTGCCAGCAGTTTTCCCCCCCCGGGCTCGGACACCGGGGAGCTGTTTTTT
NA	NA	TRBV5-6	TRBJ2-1	CASSPSIGGRIYEQFF	TGTGCCAGCAGCCCCTCTATTGGGGGGAGGATCTATGAGCAGTTCTTC
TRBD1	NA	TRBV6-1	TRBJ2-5	CASRATGGAVETQYF	TGTGCCAGCAGGGCGACAGGGGGCGCGGTGGAGACCCAGTACTTC
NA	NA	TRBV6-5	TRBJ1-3	CASSYSQNTIYF	TGTGCCAGCAGTTACTCACAGAACACCATATATTTT
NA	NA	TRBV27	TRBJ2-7	CASSLFGRTYEQYF	TGTGCCAGCAGTTTATTTGGCAGAACCTACGAGCAGTACTTC
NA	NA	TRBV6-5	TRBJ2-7	CASSYSTSPYEQYF	TGTGCCAGCAGTTACTCGACTAGTCCCTACGAGCAGTACTTC
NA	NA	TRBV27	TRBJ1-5	CASSLTGSGQPQHF	TGTGCCAGCAGTTTAACAGGGAGCGGTCAGCCCCAGCATTTT
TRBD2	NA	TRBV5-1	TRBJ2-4	CASSLGTSGRSLSLLAKNIQYF	TGCGCCAGCAGCTTGGGGACTAGCGGGAGGTCCCTGTCCTTACTAGCCAAAAACATTCAGTACTTC
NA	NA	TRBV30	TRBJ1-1	CAWKGLLAEAFF	TGTGCCTGGAAGGGGTTGTTGGCTGAAGCTTTCTTT
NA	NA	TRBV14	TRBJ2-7	CASSQEVGGLYEQYF	TGTGCCAGCAGCCAAGAAGTCGGCGGGCTCTACGAGCAGTACTTC
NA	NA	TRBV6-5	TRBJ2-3	CASSYSSVTDTQYF	TGTGCCAGCAGTTACTCGTCGGTTACAGATACGCAGTATTTT
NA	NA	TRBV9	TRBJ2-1	CASSVGGRPSYNEQFF	TGTGCCAGCAGCGTAGGAGGGAGACCCTCTTACAATGAGCAGTTCTTC
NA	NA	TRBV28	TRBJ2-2	CASSQTGLPGELFF	TGCGCCAGCAGTCAAACCGGGTTACCCGGGGAGCTGTTTTTT
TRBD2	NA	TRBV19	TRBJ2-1	CASSILAGWRDEQFF	TGTGCCAGTAGTATCCTAGCGGGGTGGAGGGATGAGCAGTTCTTC
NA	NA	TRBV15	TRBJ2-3	CATSRDGTKSTDTQYF	TGTGCCACCAGCAGAGATGGGACAAAGAGCACAGATACGCAGTATTTT
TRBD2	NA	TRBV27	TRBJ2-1	CASSQTSFSSYNEQFF	TGTGCCAGCAGCCAGACTAGCTTTTCCTCCTACAATGAGCAGTTCTTC
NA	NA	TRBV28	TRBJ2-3	CASSRIKDTQYF	TGTGCCAGCAGCCGAATTAAAGATACGCAGTATTTT
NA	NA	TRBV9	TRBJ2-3	CASSVAGVSTDTQYF	TGTGCCAGCAGCGTAGCGGGAGTGAGCACAGATACGCAGTATTTT
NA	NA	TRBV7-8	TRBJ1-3	CASSLARDTLIASPSSGNTIYF	TGTGCCAGCAGCCTCGCCCGGGACACCCTCATTGCATCTCCTTCCTCTGGAAACACCATATATTTT
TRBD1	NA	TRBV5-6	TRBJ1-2	CASSMGTGNYGYTF	TGTGCCAGCAGCATGGGGACAGGGAATTATGGCTACACCTTC
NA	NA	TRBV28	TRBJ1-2	CASSSKGRDGYTF	TGTGCCAGCAGTTCGAAGGGTAGGGATGGCTACACCTTC
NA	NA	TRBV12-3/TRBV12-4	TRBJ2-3	CASTMRPVAWGPSTDTQYF	TGTGCCAGCACCATGCGACCCGTGGCGTGGGGGCCCAGCACAGATACGCAGTATTTT
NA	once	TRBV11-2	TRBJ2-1	CASSLDGGGLNEQFF	TGTGCCAGCAGCTTAGATGGAGGGGGACTCAATGAGCAGTTCTTC
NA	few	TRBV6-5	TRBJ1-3	CASSYSNGDHSGNTIYF	TGTGCCAGCAGTTACTCGAACGGTGACCACTCTGGAAACACCATATATTTT
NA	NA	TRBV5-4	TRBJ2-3	CASSWNRAGDTQYF	TGTGCCAGCAGCTGGAACAGGGCTGGAGATACGCAGTATTTT
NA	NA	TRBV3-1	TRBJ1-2	CASSQELQGNWYGYTF	TGTGCCAGCAGCCAAGAGTTACAGGGCAATTGGTATGGCTACACCTTC
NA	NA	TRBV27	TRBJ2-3	CASSKYREGSTDTQYF	TGTGCCAGCAGTAAATACAGGGAGGGGAGCACAGATACGCAGTATTTT
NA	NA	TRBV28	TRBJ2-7	CASSARNQADEQYF	TGTGCCAGCAGTGCTAGAAACCAAGCGGACGAGCAGTACTTC
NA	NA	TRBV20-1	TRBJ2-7	CTPQGPSYEQYF	TGCACCCCCCAAGGGCCTTCCTACGAGCAGTACTTC
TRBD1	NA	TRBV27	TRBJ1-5	CASSDRVKPQHF	TGTGCCAGCAGTGACAGGGTGAAGCCCCAGCATTTT
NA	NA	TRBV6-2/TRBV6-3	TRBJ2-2	CASSYTAGELFF	TGTGCCAGCAGTTACACGGCCGGGGAGCTGTTTTTT
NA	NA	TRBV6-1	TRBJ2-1	CATNDPGGDEQFF	TGTGCCACCAACGACCCCGGGGGAGATGAGCAGTTCTTC
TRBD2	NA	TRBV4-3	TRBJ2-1	CASSQDWGRAINEQFF	TGCGCCAGCAGCCAAGATTGGGGGAGGGCCATCAATGAGCAGTTCTTC
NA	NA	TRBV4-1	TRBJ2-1	CASSPWDLGGNEQFF	TGCGCCAGCAGCCCTTGGGACCTGGGGGGCAATGAGCAGTTCTTC
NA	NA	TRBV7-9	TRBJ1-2	CASSLALAYGYTF	TGTGCCAGCAGCTTAGCCCTGGCGTATGGCTACACCTTC
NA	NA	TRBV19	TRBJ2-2	CASSIGGPQGTGELFF	TGTGCCAGTAGTATTGGGGGACCCCAGGGTACCGGGGAGCTGTTTTTT